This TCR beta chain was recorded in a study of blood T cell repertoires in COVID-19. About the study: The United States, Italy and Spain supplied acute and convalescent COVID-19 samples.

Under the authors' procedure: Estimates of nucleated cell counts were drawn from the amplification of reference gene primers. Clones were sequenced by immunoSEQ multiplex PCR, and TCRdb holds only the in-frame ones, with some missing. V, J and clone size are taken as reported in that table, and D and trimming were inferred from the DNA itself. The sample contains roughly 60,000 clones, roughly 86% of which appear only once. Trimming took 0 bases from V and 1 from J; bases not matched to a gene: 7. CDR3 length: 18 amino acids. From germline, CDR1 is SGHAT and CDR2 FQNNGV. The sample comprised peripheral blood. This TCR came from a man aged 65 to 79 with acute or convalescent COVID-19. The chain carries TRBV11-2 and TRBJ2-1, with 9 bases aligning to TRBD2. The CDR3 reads CASSLDRGSGRSYNEQFF. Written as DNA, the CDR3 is TGTGCCAGCAGCTTAGATCGAGGTAGCGGGAGATCCTACAATGAGCAGTTCTTC. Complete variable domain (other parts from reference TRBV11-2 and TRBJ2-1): EAGVAQSPRYKIIEKRQSVAFWCNPISGHATLYWYQQILGQGPKLLIQFQNNGVVDDSQLPKDRFSAERLKGVDSTLKIQPAKLEDSAVYLCASSLDRGSGRSYNEQFFGPGTRLTVL.